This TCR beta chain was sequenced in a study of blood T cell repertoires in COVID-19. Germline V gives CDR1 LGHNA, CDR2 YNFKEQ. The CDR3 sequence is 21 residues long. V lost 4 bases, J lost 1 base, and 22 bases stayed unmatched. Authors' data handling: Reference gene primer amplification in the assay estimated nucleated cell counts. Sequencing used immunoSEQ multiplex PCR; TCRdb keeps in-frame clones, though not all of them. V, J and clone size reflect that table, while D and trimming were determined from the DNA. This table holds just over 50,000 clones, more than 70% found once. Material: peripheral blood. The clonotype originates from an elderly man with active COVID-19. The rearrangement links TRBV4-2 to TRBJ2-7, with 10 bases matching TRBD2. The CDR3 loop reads CASSPRGREGSGRPISYEQYF. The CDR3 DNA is TGTGCCAGCAGCCCCAGGGGTAGGGAGGGTAGCGGGAGGCCTATATCCTACGAGCAGTACTTC.